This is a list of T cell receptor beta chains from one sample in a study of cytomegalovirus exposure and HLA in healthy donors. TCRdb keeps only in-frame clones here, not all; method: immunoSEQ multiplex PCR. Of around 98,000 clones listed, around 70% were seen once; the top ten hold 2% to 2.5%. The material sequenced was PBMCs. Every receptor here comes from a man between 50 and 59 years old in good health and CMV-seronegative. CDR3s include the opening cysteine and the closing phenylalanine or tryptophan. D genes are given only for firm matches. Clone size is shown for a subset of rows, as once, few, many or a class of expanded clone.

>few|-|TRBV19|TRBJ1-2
CASNPTAGNYGYTF
TGTGCCAGCAACCCCACAGCAGGGAACTATGGCTACACCTTC
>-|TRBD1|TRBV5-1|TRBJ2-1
CASSLRGQGHEQFF
TGCGCCAGCAGCCTGAGGGGACAGGGCCACGAGCAGTTCTTC
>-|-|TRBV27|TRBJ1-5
CAAHSRVTQPQHF
TGTGCCGCCCATTCGAGGGTAACTCAGCCCCAGCATTTT
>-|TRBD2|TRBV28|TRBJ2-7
CASSFKSGSPSYEQYF
TGTGCCAGCAGTTTTAAAAGCGGGAGTCCCTCCTACGAGCAGTACTTC
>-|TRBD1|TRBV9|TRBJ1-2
CASSPRQGVNYGYTF
TGTGCCAGCAGCCCACGACAGGGAGTGAACTATGGCTACACCTTC
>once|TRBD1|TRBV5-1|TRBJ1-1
CASSPGDSEAFF
TGCGCCAGCAGCCCCGGGGACAGTGAAGCTTTCTTT
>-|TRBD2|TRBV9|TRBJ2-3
CASSVTGGPDTQYF
TGTGCCAGCAGCGTAACGGGGGGGCCTGATACGCAGTATTTT
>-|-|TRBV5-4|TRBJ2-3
CASSLDPGDATDTQYF
TGTGCCAGCAGCTTGGATCCGGGAGACGCCACAGATACGCAGTATTTT
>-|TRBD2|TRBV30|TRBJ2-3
CALRQGWDLAGSPVPDTQYF
TGTGCCTTACGACAAGGGTGGGATCTAGCGGGATCTCCAGTTCCAGATACGCAGTATTTT
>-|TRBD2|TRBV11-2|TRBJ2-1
CASSLLGTSGGYNEQFF
TGTGCCAGCAGCTTACTGGGTACTAGCGGGGGTTACAATGAGCAGTTCTTC
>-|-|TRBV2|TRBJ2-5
CASSDRGVQETQYF
TGTGCCAGCAGTGATCGGGGTGTCCAAGAGACCCAGTACTTC
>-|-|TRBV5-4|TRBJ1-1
CASSRSLTENTEAFF
TGTGCCAGCAGCCGCTCTTTAACAGAGAACACTGAAGCTTTCTTT
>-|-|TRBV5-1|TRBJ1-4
CASSQGFTAGKGEKLFF
TGCGCCAGCAGCCAAGGTTTTACGGCAGGCAAAGGTGAAAAACTGTTTTTT
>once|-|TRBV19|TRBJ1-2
CASSIFGGDYGYTF
TGTGCCAGTAGTATTTTCGGGGGAGACTATGGCTACACCTTC
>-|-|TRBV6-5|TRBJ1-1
CASSPRTSSEAFF
TGTGCCAGCAGCCCACGGACATCATCTGAAGCTTTCTTT
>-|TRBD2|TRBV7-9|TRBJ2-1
CASSQRYISGGANEQFF
TGTGCCAGCAGCCAGAGGTATATTAGCGGGGGGGCCAATGAGCAGTTCTTC
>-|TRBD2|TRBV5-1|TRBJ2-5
CASSFGLAVNQETQYF
TGCGCCAGCAGCTTCGGTCTAGCGGTGAACCAAGAGACCCAGTACTTC
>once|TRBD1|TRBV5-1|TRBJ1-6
CASSFDRGDSPLHF
TGCGCCAGCAGCTTCGACAGGGGTGATTCACCCCTCCACTTT
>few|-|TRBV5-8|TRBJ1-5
CASSLLREGWNQPQHF
TGTGCCAGCAGCTTGCTCCGAGAGGGATGGAATCAGCCCCAGCATTTT
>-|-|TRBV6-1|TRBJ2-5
CASSWAGKETQYF
TGTGCCAGCAGTTGGGCAGGGAAGGAGACCCAGTACTTC
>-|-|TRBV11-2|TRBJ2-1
CASSLGQETYNEQFF
TGTGCCAGCAGCTTAGGACAGGAGACCTACAATGAGCAGTTCTTC
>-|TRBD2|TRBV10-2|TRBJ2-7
CASGGTNEQYF
TGCGCCAGCGGAGGGACTAACGAGCAGTACTTC
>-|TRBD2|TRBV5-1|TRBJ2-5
CASSLDAGGRQETQYF
TGCGCCAGCAGCTTGGATGCGGGGGGTCGACAAGAGACCCAGTACTTC
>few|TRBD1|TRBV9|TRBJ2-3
CASSPRNPGTDSPNTQYF
TGTGCCAGCAGCCCCCGAAACCCCGGGACAGACTCCCCGAATACGCAGTATTTT
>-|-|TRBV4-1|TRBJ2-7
CASSPLPAGSTYEQYF
TGCGCCAGCAGCCCCTTACCGGCGGGATCCACCTACGAGCAGTACTTC
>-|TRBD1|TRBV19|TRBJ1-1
CASSIAGTGATEAFF
TGTGCCAGTAGTATAGCCGGGACAGGGGCCACTGAAGCTTTCTTT
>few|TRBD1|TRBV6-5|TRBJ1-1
CASSPRGTGETEAFF
TGTGCCAGCAGTCCGAGGGGGACAGGGGAGACTGAAGCTTTCTTT
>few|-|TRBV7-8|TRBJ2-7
CASRRAGRSYEQYF
TGTGCCAGCAGGCGAGCGGGTCGGTCCTACGAGCAGTACTTC
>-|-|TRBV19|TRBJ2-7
CASNRDFSYEQYF
TGTGCCAGCAACCGGGACTTTTCCTACGAGCAGTACTTC
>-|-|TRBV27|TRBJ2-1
CASSFILVSGQDEQFF
TGTGCCAGCAGTTTCATTCTTGTATCAGGCCAGGATGAGCAGTTCTTC
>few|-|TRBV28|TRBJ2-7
CASSSSGAAYEQYF
TGTGCCAGCAGTTCATCTGGGGCGGCCTACGAGCAGTACTTC
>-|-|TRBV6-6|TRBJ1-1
CASSPGDPEAFF
TGTGCCAGCAGCCCCGGTGATCCTGAAGCTTTCTTT
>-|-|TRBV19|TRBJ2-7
CASSSQGSYEQYF
TGTGCCAGTAGTTCCCAGGGGTCCTACGAGCAGTACTTC
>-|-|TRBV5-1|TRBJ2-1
CASSGWRGPPWQFF
TGCGCCAGCAGCGGCTGGCGGGGACCCCCATGGCAGTTCTTC
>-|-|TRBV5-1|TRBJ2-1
CASSLEHGRTVYNEQFF
TGCGCCAGCAGCTTGGAACACGGTAGGACAGTCTACAATGAGCAGTTCTTC
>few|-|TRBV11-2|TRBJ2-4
CASSLTGQRDIQYF
TGTGCCAGCAGCTTAACCGGACAGAGGGACATTCAGTACTTC
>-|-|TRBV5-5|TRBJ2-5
CASSEQVQETQYF
TGTGCCAGCAGCGAACAAGTACAAGAGACCCAGTACTTC
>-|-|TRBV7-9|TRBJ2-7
CASSSDSPVEQYF
TGTGCCAGCAGCTCCGACAGTCCGGTCGAGCAGTACTTC
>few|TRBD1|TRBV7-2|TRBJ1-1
CASSLVAGGSTEAFF
TGTGCCAGCAGCTTAGTTGCAGGGGGAAGCACTGAAGCTTTCTTT
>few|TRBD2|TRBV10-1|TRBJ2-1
CASSSHLEWTSGSSVNEQFF
TGCGCCAGCAGCTCTCACCTCGAATGGACTAGCGGGAGTAGCGTCAATGAGCAGTTCTTC
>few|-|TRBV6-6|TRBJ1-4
CASSYPGKLAEKLFF
TGTGCCAGCAGTTACCCCGGGAAATTGGCAGAAAAACTGTTTTTT
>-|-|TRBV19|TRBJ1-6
CASSDRTVSLHF
TGTGCCAGTAGTGACAGGACCGTATCCCTCCACTTT
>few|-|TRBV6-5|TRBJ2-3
CASSYQSGGADTQYF
TGTGCCAGCAGTTACCAGTCCGGAGGTGCAGATACGCAGTATTTT
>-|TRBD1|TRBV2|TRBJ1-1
CASSLGRQGKNTEAFF
TGTGCCAGCAGTCTGGGGCGACAGGGGAAGAACACTGAAGCTTTCTTT
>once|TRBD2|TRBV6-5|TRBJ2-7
CASSYSFRGGAYEQYF
TGTGCCAGCAGTTACTCTTTCCGGGGAGGGGCCTACGAGCAGTACTTC
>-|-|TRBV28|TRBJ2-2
CASRAGGTGELFF
TGTGCCAGCCGAGCAGGGGGGACCGGGGAGCTGTTTTTT
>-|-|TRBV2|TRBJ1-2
CASIMRQLGPVDGYTF
TGTGCCAGCATTATGAGGCAGCTAGGCCCTGTGGATGGCTACACCTTC
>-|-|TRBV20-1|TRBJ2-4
CSAGPRDIQYF
TGCAGTGCTGGCCCCCGGGACATTCAGTACTTC
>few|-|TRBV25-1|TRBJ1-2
CASSGQNYGYTF
TGTGCCAGCAGTGGACAGAACTATGGCTACACCTTC
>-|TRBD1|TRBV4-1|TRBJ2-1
CASSQRTGALAGLSEQFF
TGCGCCAGCAGCCAAAGGACAGGGGCTCTAGCTGGGTTGAGTGAGCAGTTCTTC
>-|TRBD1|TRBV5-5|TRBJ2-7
CASSQGQGPTYEQYF
TGTGCCAGCAGCCAGGGACAGGGGCCGACCTACGAGCAGTACTTC
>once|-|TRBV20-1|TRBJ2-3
CSANRDTQYF
TGCAGTGCTAATCGAGATACGCAGTATTTT
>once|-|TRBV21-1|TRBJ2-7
CASINWDREFHEQYF
TGTGCCAGCATTAACTGGGACAGAGAGTTCCACGAGCAGTACTTC
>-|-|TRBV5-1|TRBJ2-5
CASSSTAREETQYF
TGCGCCAGCAGCTCAACGGCCCGGGAAGAGACCCAGTACTTC
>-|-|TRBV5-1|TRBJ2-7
CASSPGTAYEQYF
TGCGCCAGCAGCCCGGGAACGGCCTACGAGCAGTACTTC